These 7 T cell receptor beta chains share one sample of origin, sequenced in a study of OX40 agonist ivuxolimab in advanced cancers. Some clones are missing from TCRdb's copy, which holds only in-frame ones; the method was immunoSEQ multiplex PCR. The sample consists of fewer than 80,000 clones, around four fifths of them appearing once. The specimen comprised CD4+ or CD8+ T cells sorted from blood, sampled in a trial of the OX40 agonist ivuxolimab. The source of these receptors is an adult with an advanced solid tumor such as melanoma, head and neck, liver or kidney cancer.

V is TRBV19 and J is TRBJ2-5; no clear D. The DNA end is more similar to TRBJ2-7, so the J call may be wrong. This CDR3 has 12 residues. The germline gives CDR1 LNHDA, CDR2 SQIVND (reference sequence). The CDR3 nucleotides read TGTGCCAGTAGTATCAAAGGCTACGAGCAGTACTTC. As protein: CASSIKGYEQYF.

J is TRBJ2-2 and V is TRBV5-4, with D tentatively TRBD1 or TRBD2 (6 bases each). Looked up from germline, CDR1 is SGHNT and CDR2 is YYREEE (reference sequence). V shed 6 bases and J shed 6 bases, with 15 bases lying between them. The CDR3 is 14 residues long. CDR3 nucleotides: TGTGCCAGCACCCCGTGGAGGGGGGCCGGGGAGCTGTTTTTT. This sequence encodes CASTPWRGAGELFF.

The chain carries TRBV10-3 and TRBJ2-3; 8 nucleotides match TRBD2. Per the germline V gene, CDR1 is ENHRY and CDR2 is SYGVKD. Unmatched junction bases numbered 2, after V lost 3 bases and J lost 3 bases. This CDR3 is 14 amino acids long. The CDR3 loop reads CAISDTSGTDTQYF. The CDR3 DNA reads TGTGCCATCAGTGACACTAGCGGAACAGATACGCAGTATTTT.

The chain uses TRBV27 and TRBJ2-2, with D unclear. Germline CDR1 is MNHEY and CDR2 is SMNVEV (reference sequence). The CDR3 loop spans 12 amino acids. V gave up 1 base and J gave up 5 bases, with 2 bases separating them. The CDR3: CASSLFTGELFF. The CDR3 DNA is TGTGCCAGCAGTTTATTTACCGGGGAGCTGTTTTTT.

The chain recombines TRBV28 with TRBJ1-5, with unresolved D. Germline V gives CDR1 MDHEN, CDR2 SYDVKM. V lost 2 bases and J 0 bases, leaving 11 bases between the germline ends. The CDR3 totals 16 residues. CDR3 residues: CASSLLGIYSNQPQHF. CDR3 in DNA: TGTGCCAGCAGTTTACTAGGGATTTATAGCAATCAGCCCCAGCATTTT.

There are a few counts of this clone. This chain connects TRBV7-9 to TRBJ1-6, with D tentatively TRBD1 (5 bases). V lost 5 bases to trimming and J lost 7 bases, with 18 bases between them. Germline-derived CDR1 and CDR2 are SEHNR and FQNEAQ (reference sequence). The CDR3 sequence is 16 residues long. CDR3 loop: CASSPLGQGENSPLHF. For the CDR3, the DNA is TGTGCCAGCAGCCCCCTTGGGCAGGGAGAGAATTCACCCCTCCACTTT.

CDR3 in amino acids: CSVAGTGAEKLFF. The CDR3 DNA is TGCAGCGTGGCCGGGACAGGGGCTGAAAAACTGTTTTTT. The chain carries TRBV29-1 and TRBJ1-4; 10 positions match TRBD1. V was pared by 6 bases and J by 7 bases, with 5 bases of the junction left unmatched. Germline V lookup: CDR1 SQVTM, CDR2 ANQGSEA. This CDR3 is built from 13 residues.